Included here is one T cell receptor beta chain sequence, with context. It lacks a known antigen. No much larger clone exists at a distance of one base, and base qualities are not known. The data belong to a study of OX40 agonist ivuxolimab in advanced cancers. Regarding the research as a whole: The costimulatory receptor OX40 (CD134) was targeted by ivuxolimab, a fully human IgG2 agonistic monoclonal antibody. Partial responses occurred in three dose-escalation patients: two with cutaneous melanoma and one with hepatocellular carcinoma. The paper describes the monotherapy dose-escalation part (N = 52 patients) of the phase I trial of ivuxolimab. Patients were allowed to have had prior anti-PD-1, anti-PD-L1 or anti-CTLA-4 therapy, and around 40% of the dose-escalation patients had previously received checkpoint inhibitors. Peripheral TCRbeta sequencing was intended to test whether TCR sequence diversity was altered and clonal T-cell expansion was caused by ivuxolimab. Intravenous ivuxolimab was administered to patients every 2 weeks at six dose levels: 0.01, 0.1, 0.3, 1.5, 3 and 10 mg/kg. In the dose-escalation cohort, approximately 80% of patients were male, and the mean age was approximately 60 years with a range of roughly 23 to 79. Among the 50 to 55 dose-escalation patients, some 20 had hepatocellular carcinoma, 15 melanoma, 9 renal cell carcinoma and 9 head and neck cancer.

The trial excluded patients who had a history of autoimmune disease or who were on systemic immunosuppression. Peripheral blood for TCR sequencing was collected from all dose cohorts at baseline, on cycle 4 day 1, and on cycle 7 day 1. Samples were obtained from an open-label, multicenter, first-in-human phase I dose-escalation trial of ivuxolimab. Adults with locally advanced or metastatic head and neck squamous cell, hepatocellular, melanoma or renal cell carcinoma were enrolled in the trial. Before TCR sequencing, CD4+ T cells and CD8+ T cells from peripheral blood were sorted into separate populations. Summary of the overall study and its limitations: On average, CD8+ T cells showed more expanded clones than CD4+ T cells after ivuxolimab. Which antigens the clonally expanded peripheral T cells were specific for was not determined. Low levels of normalized T-cell clonal expansion were also seen in some patients who did not respond. In the 0.1-3.0 mg/kg groups, partial responders were among the patients with the lowest normalized peripheral clonal expansion, particularly in CD8+ T cells. Clonal expansion of both CD4+ and CD8+ blood T cells was observed from baseline to week 6 at doses 0.1 to 3.0 mg/kg.

The germline V gene gives CDR1 as SGHTA and CDR2 as FQGTGA. The germline V end is reduced by 4 bases and the J end by 3 bases; junction bases left unmatched: 4. The CDR3 measures 15 amino acids from cysteine to phenylalanine. Of the read, only the CDR3 DNA is kept; its 45 bases are in frame from base 1. Genomic DNA was isolated from the sorted cells so that the TCRbeta CDR3 region could be sequenced. The immunoSEQ Assay was used to sequence the TCRbeta CDR3 regions. The immuneACCESS repertoire file appears here via TCRdb, limited to in-frame rearrangements. These files lack a portion of the clones; in checked studies, under half of the deficit traces to unresolved V genes, and the cause of the others is not known. The sample includes approximately 28,000 clones, with over 60% observed a single time. The top ten constitute approximately 15% of the sample.

The chain employs TRBV7-3 and TRBJ2-2, and 8 junction bases match TRBD2. This TCR was sampled from an adult with an advanced solid tumor such as melanoma, head and neck, liver or kidney cancer. The material was CD4+ or CD8+ T cells sorted from blood, obtained in a trial of the OX40 agonist ivuxolimab. The CDR3 loop reads CASSSAGADTGELFF. The DNA sequence is TGTGCCAGCAGCTCAGCGGGGGCGGACACCGGGGAGCTGTTTTTT. This CDR3, with the reference TRBV7-3 and TRBJ2-2 proteins standing in past its ends, gives the full variable domain GAGVSQTPSNKVTEKGKYVELRCDPISGHTALYWYRQSLGQGPEFLIYFQGTGAADDSGLPNDRFFAVRPEGSVSTLKIQRTERGDSAVYLCASSSAGADTGELFFGEGSRLTVL.